This T cell receptor (beta chain) originates from a study of shared clonotypes between healthy human individuals. Study-level background: In total, the donors were a couple of women and a few men aged 18 to 49.

Cells designated naive CD8 were CD45RO-negative and were positively selected for CCR7, with terminally differentiated effector memory CD45RA+ cells excluded. This table comes from immunoSEQ multiplex PCR, and its TCRdb copy is limited to in-frame clones, with some not included. The sample records about 2 million clones, just under 95% being singletons. The CDR3 contains 13 residues. After removal of 2 bases from V and 4 bases from J, the junction contained 1 base not matched to a gene. Germline CDR1 GTSNPN, CDR2 SVGIG (reference sequence). This rearrangement joins TRBV30 to TRBJ2-2, with 7 bases matching TRBD1. The receptor was derived from a man aged 18 to 35 in good health. The sample consisted of naive CD8+ T cells sorted from blood. This CDR3 reads CAWSWDSTGELFF. The CDR3, as DNA: TGTGCCTGGAGTTGGGACAGCACCGGGGAGCTGTTTTTT.